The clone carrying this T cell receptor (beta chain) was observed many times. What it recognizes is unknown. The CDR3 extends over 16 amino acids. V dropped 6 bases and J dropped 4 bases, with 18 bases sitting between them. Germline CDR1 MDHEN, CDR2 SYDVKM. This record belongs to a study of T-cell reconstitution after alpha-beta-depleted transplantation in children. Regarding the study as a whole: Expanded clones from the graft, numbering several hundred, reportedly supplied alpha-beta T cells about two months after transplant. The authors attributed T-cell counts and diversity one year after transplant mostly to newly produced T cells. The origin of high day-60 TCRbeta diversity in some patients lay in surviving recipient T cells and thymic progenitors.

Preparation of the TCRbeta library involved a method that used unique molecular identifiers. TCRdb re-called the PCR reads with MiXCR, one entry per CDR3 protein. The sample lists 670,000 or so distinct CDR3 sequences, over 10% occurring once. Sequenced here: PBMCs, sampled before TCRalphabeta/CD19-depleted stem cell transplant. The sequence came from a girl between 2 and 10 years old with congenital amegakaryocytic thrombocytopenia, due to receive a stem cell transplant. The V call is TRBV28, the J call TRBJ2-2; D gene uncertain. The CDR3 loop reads CASSGAEDVITGELFF. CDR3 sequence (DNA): TGTGCCAGCAGCGGAGCAGAGGATGTAATCACCGGGGAGCTGTTTTTT.